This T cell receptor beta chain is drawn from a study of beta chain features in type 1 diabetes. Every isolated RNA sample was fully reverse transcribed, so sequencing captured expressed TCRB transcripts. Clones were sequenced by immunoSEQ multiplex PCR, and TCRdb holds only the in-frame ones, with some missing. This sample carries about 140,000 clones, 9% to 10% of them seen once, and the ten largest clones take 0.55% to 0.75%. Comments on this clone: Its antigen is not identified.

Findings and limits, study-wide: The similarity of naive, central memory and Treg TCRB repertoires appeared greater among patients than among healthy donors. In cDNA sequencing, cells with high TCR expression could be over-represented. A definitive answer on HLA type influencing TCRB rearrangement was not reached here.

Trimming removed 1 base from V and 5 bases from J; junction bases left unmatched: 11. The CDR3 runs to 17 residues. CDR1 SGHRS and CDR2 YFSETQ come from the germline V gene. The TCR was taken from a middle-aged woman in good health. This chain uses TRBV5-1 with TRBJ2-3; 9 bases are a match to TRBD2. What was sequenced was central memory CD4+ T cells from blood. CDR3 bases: TGCGCCAGCAGCTTGTTGCTAGCGGGGACCTCGGGAGATACGCAGTATTTT. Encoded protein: CASSLLLAGTSGDTQYF. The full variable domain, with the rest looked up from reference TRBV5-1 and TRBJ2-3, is KAGVTQTPRYLIKTRGQQVTLSCSPISGHRSVSWYQQTPGQGLQFLFEYFSETQRNKGNFPGRFSGRQFSNSRSEMNVSTLELGDSALYLCASSLLLAGTSGDTQYFGPGTRLTVL.